This T cell receptor beta chain was recovered during a study of control samples from healthy donors and cancer patients. Profiled with immunoSEQ multiplex PCR; TCRdb holds only in-frame clones, not every one. This table has about 70,000 clones, 94% appearing once. The germline V gene has CDR1 MNHEY and CDR2 SVGAGI. CDR3 size: 15 residues. V was shortened by 6 bases and J by 0 bases, with 14 bases between the two germline ends. The sequence came from a woman aged 25-40 years in good health. This chain uses TRBV6-5 with TRBJ1-1; D may be TRBD1 (5 bases). The material sequenced was blood. The CDR3 DNA follows: TGTGCCAGCAGCGATAGGACGGACATGAACACTGAAGCTTTCTTT. Its translation: CASSDRTDMNTEAFF.